The 26 T cell receptor beta chains listed next were all sequenced from one sample in a study of T cell clones after liver transplantation (dated by TCRdb to the late 2010s). Library prep was done by the immunoSEQ multiplex PCR assay. TCRdb limited this immuneACCESS table to in-frame rearrangements with V and J called. A share of clones is missing; checked studies link under half to unresolved V genes, and the rest is unexplained. Recorded for this sample are over 8,500 clones; less than 80% of them occurred a single time. Together, the top ten hold roughly 24% of the sample. The material was CD4+ T cells from blood, obtained approximately 29 months after liver transplant. These receptors were obtained from a human patient who received a liver transplant. A transplant means some T cells may be of graft donor rather than patient origin.

The chain uses TRBV28 and TRBJ1-1, with D perhaps TRBD1 (5 bases). CDR3 size: 15 residues. CDR1 and CDR2 from the germline V gene are MDHEN and SYDVKM. Deletions cut 6 bases from V and 6 bases from J, with 20 bases between. CDR3 nucleotide sequence: TGTGCCAGCAGCCCTCGACAGACATTATTTGCTGAAGCTTTCTTT. This translates into CASSPRQTLFAEAFF.

This chain links TRBV19 with TRBJ2-7; a weak D match, TRBD2 (5 bases). The germline V gene encodes CDR1 LNHDA and CDR2 SQIVND (reference sequence). This CDR3 has 13 amino acids. V was pared by 2 bases and J by 4 bases, with 9 bases between. CDR3 nucleotides: TGTGCCAGTAGTATACGGGGTGGTTACGAGCAGTACTTC. Amino acids: CASSIRGGYEQYF. Together with reference TRBV19 and TRBJ2-7, the CDR3 gives the full variable domain: DGGITQSPKYLFRKEGQNVTLSCEQNLNHDAMYWYRQDPGQGLRLIYYSQIVNDFQKGDIAEGYSVSREKKESFPLTVTSAQKNPTAFYLCASSIRGGYEQYFGPGTRLTVT.

J is TRBJ1-1 and V is TRBV7-9; D not certain. The CDR3 has 12 amino acids. The V end was cut by 5 bases, the J end by 1 base, with 5 bases between. CDR1 is SEHNR and CDR2 is FQNEAQ in the germline V gene (reference sequence). The CDR3 DNA follows: TGTGCCAGCAGCCGGAAGAACACTGAAGCTTTCTTT. Its translation: CASSRKNTEAFF.

As for this clone: The CDR3 does not close with the conserved phenylalanine or tryptophan, likely indicating a read error. The DNA is left out, because the CDR3 cannot be placed on it with certainty; the CDR3 is given as TCRdb lists it. The rearrangement links TRBV7-2 to TRBJ2-6; whether TRBD1, the table's D call, matches the DNA was not checked. Germline CDR1 is SGHTA and CDR2 is FQGNSA. 13 amino acids form the CDR3, both terminal residues included. The CDR3 spells CASSLAGSRDSRS.

The V gene is TRBV27, the J gene TRBJ1-5; TRBD1 agrees at 11 bases. This CDR3 is built from 15 residues. V lost 8 bases, J lost 6 bases, and 9 bases stayed unmatched. In germline, CDR1 is MNHEY, CDR2 SMNVEV (reference sequence). The CDR3 region has the DNA TGTGCCAGCGCAGACCGGGACAGGGGGTTTCAGCCCCAGCATTTT. It yields the protein CASADRDRGFQPQHF.

This chain uses TRBV7-9 with TRBJ1-1; the match to TRBD1 covers 7 bases. Germline V gives CDR1 SEHNR, CDR2 FQNEAQ (reference sequence). The V and J ends lost 4 bases and 0 bases, in that order; junction bases with no gene match: 5. This CDR3 region has 15 residues. The CDR3, as DNA: TGTGCCAGCAGCTCTCTGACAGGGATGAACACTGAAGCTTTCTTT. This gives the protein CASSSLTGMNTEAFF. The variable domain in full, with the rest retrieved from reference TRBV7-9 and TRBJ1-1, is DTGVSQNPRHKITKRGQNVTFRCDPISEHNRLYWYRQTLGQGPEFLTYFQNEAQLEKSRLLSDRFSAERPKGSFSTLEIQRTEQGDSAMYLCASSSLTGMNTEAFFGQGTRLTVV.

The chain recombines TRBV11-3 with TRBJ2-5, with D maybe TRBD1 (6 bases). The CDR3 totals 12 residues. Looked up from germline, CDR1 is SGHNT and CDR2 is YENEEA. V was cut by 11 bases and J by 4 bases, with 14 bases left in between. CDR3 residues: CAVRQEPETQYF. Here the CDR3 DNA reads TGTGCCGTCCGACAGGAACCAGAGACCCAGTACTTC.

This clone was detected only once. V and J are TRBV7-2 and TRBJ2-3, with D hard to call. Between the trimmed V and J ends, which lost 0 bases and 2 bases, there was a span of 9 bases. From germline, CDR1 is SGHTA and CDR2 FQGNSA. CDR3 size: 15 residues. Written as DNA, the CDR3 is TGTGCCAGCAGCTTAGCGAACGGGTACACAGATACGCAGTATTTT. It is translated as CASSLANGYTDTQYF.

This rearrangement joins TRBV4-3 to TRBJ2-6; TRBD2 might be the D (5 bases). CDR1 and CDR2 (germline): LGHNA, YSLEER. CDR3 length: 16 residues. Trimming left V 0 bases short and J 1 base short, with 7 bases between. The CDR3 protein is CASSQEEGSGANVLTF. DNA of the CDR3: TGCGCCAGCAGCCAAGAAGAGGGTTCTGGGGCCAACGTCCTGACTTTC.

The chain employs TRBV27 and TRBJ1-1; D unresolved. This CDR3 is built from 14 residues. The V gene's germline CDR1 is MNHEY and CDR2 SMNVEV (reference sequence). Between the trimmed V and J ends, which lost 3 bases and 5 bases, there was a span of 13 bases. Here the CDR3 reads CASSFAALGTEAFF. CDR3 DNA: TGTGCCAGCAGTTTTGCCGCTTTGGGGACTGAAGCTTTCTTT.

In this sample, this clone is large (0.1 to 1%). The V and J genes are TRBV6-1 and TRBJ1-1; a possible D gene is TRBD1 (6 bases). This CDR3 is 14 amino acids long. V was pared by 4 bases and J by 3 bases, with 12 bases between. Germline V CDR1 and CDR2: MNHNS, SASEGT. As DNA, the CDR3 is TGTGCCAGCAGTGCACAGGGCATGGACACTGAAGCTTTCTTT. It specifies CASSAQGMDTEAFF.

By sample share, this clone is medium-sized. This rearrangement joins TRBV4-3 to TRBJ1-2, with TRBD1 identical over 7 bases. The CDR3 spans 14 residues. In germline, CDR1 is LGHNA, CDR2 YSLEER. The V segment lost 0 bases and the J segment 4 bases; nucleotides outside the gene matches: 2. The CDR3 is CASSQDRGGYGYTF. Written as DNA, the CDR3 is TGCGCCAGCAGCCAAGACAGGGGGGGCTATGGCTACACCTTC.

This chain uses TRBV19 with TRBJ2-2; no definite D call. The CDR3 extends over 14 amino acids. V was cut by 3 bases and J by 5 bases, with 10 bases left in between. Germline lookup yields CDR1 LNHDA and CDR2 SQIVND (reference sequence). CDR3 DNA sequence: TGTGCCAGTAGTATTGGGCTAAAGACCGGGGAGCTGTTTTTT. Translated: CASSIGLKTGELFF.

This clone has a handful of counts. V gene TRBV5-6 combines with J gene TRBJ2-3; D is unresolved. The germline V gene has CDR1 SGHDT and CDR2 YYEEEE. Trimming left V 4 bases short and J 0 bases short, with 12 bases between. This CDR3 has 15 amino acids. The CDR3 DNA sequence: TGTGCCAGCAGCGCCTTTGGCCGTAGCACAGATACGCAGTATTTT. It specifies CASSAFGRSTDTQYF.

This clone was detected only a few times. The chain has TRBV5-4 and TRBJ1-1, with TRBD1 matching over 7 bases. V lost 4 bases, J lost 4 bases, and 7 bases stayed unmatched. The CDR3 runs to 14 residues. The germline V gene encodes CDR1 SGHNT and CDR2 YYREEE (reference sequence). CDR3 bases: TGTGCCAGCAGCCCAGGGGCAGGGGGCACTGAAGCTTTCTTT. Amino acids: CASSPGAGGTEAFF.

This clone has a handful of counts. The V call is TRBV6-4, the J call TRBJ2-3; TRBD2 aligns across 8 bases. CDR1 and CDR2 (germline): MRHNA, SNTAGT. The length of the CDR3 is 15 residues. V trimming: 4 bases; J trimming: 1 base; junction bases outside the gene matches: 4. In DNA, the CDR3 is TGTGCCAGCAGTGCCACGACTAGCGGCACAGATACGCAGTATTTT. Its translation: CASSATTSGTDTQYF.

As DNA, the CDR3 is TGTGCCAGCAGTTTTTGGACAGGGGCGAACACTGAAGCTTTCTTT. Protein: CASSFWTGANTEAFF. This rearrangement joins TRBV28 to TRBJ1-1, with TRBD1 matching over 9 bases. Trimming cost V 3 bases and J 1 base; bases outside gene matches: 3. Germline lookup yields CDR1 MDHEN and CDR2 SYDVKM. CDR3 length: 15 amino acids.

In its sample, this clone was seen a few times. The chain links TRBV7-9 to TRBJ2-2, with TRBD2 as a possible D gene (5 bases). Germline lookup yields CDR1 SEHNR and CDR2 FQNEAQ (reference sequence). Trimming stripped 11 bases from V and 2 bases from J, with 12 bases between. The CDR3 is 13 amino acids. The CDR3 is CAYTGINTGELFF. CDR3 bases: TGTGCCTACACGGGGATCAACACCGGGGAGCTGTTTTTT.

In nucleotides, the CDR3 is TGTGCCAGCAGCTCGGACAGGGGTGGAAACACCATATATTTT. It yields the protein CASSSDRGGNTIYF. The chain carries TRBV6-5 and TRBJ1-3; 9 nucleotides align to TRBD1. The V segment lost 6 bases and the J segment 3 bases; nucleotides outside the gene matches: 3. Germline loops: CDR1 MNHEY, CDR2 SVGAGI. This CDR3 has 14 amino acids.

This clone was observed a handful of times. V usage is TRBV9 and J usage is TRBJ1-2; D call uncertain. Germline V gene sequence: CDR1 SGDLS, CDR2 YYNGEE. The V gene lost 0 bases and the J gene lost 5 bases, with 11 bases spanning the gap. This CDR3 is 14 amino acids long. CDR3 in amino acids: CASSVVEGTYGYTF. The CDR3 DNA reads as TGTGCCAGCAGCGTAGTGGAGGGAACGTATGGCTACACCTTC.

The chain uses TRBV2 and TRBJ2-7, with D uncertain. The CDR3 is made up of 14 amino acids. The ends were cut back, 1 base at V and 2 bases at J, with 9 bases in the middle. Germline values: CDR1 SNHLY, CDR2 FYNNEI. As DNA, the CDR3 is TGTGCCAGCAGTGAAGGCCCAGTTACCTACGAGCAGTACTTC. This encodes CASSEGPVTYEQYF.

The chain joins TRBV27 to TRBJ1-3; 7 bases fit TRBD1. This CDR3 spans 14 amino acids. V was clipped by 5 bases and J by 2 bases; unmatched bases: 3. Germline CDR1 and CDR2: MNHEY and SMNVEV (reference sequence). The CDR3: CASSTQGTGNTIYF. The DNA for the CDR3 is TGTGCCAGCAGTACACAGGGGACTGGAAACACCATATATTTT.

The V gene is TRBV19, the J gene TRBJ2-1; D ambiguous. The CDR3 spans 12 residues. CDR1 is LNHDA, CDR2 SQIVND, per germline (reference sequence). The V end lost 6 bases, the J end lost 6 bases, and 9 bases lay between the germline ends. CDR3 in amino acids: CASRSGVNEQFF. The CDR3 region has the DNA TGTGCCAGTAGATCAGGTGTCAATGAGCAGTTCTTC.

The chain recombines TRBV19 with TRBJ2-1; TRBD2 matches at 9 bases. This CDR3 is 17 amino acids long. The J segment lost 10 bases and the V segment lost 6 bases, leaving 19 bases of the junction unmatched. The germline gives CDR1 LNHDA, CDR2 SQIVND (reference sequence). CDR3 residues: CASSPSPVVSGSEEQFF. For the CDR3, the DNA is TGTGCCAGTAGCCCTTCCCCCGTGGTTAGCGGGAGCGAAGAGCAGTTCTTC.

This clone was observed a few times. The chain uses TRBV6-1 and TRBJ2-2, with D perhaps given as TRBD1 or TRBD2 (6 bases each). V was clipped by 4 bases and J by 4 bases, with 10 bases between them. The length of the CDR3 is 14 residues. Germline V gene sequence: CDR1 MNHNS, CDR2 SASEGT. The CDR3 reads CASSAGGATGELFF. The CDR3 region has the DNA TGTGCCAGCAGTGCCGGGGGCGCCACCGGGGAGCTGTTTTTT.

The chain recombines TRBV11-2 with TRBJ2-7; 8 nucleotides line up with TRBD2. The ends lost 4 bases at V and 7 bases at J; junction bases unmatched: 9. This CDR3 has 14 residues. In germline, CDR1 is SGHAT, CDR2 FQNNGV. The CDR3 loop is CASSSGVAGWEQYV. CDR3 in DNA: TGTGCCAGCAGCTCGGGGGTAGCGGGATGGGAGCAGTACGTC.